Listed here are 30 T cell receptor beta chains from one sample, sequenced in a study of T cell responses to AZD1222 COVID-19 vaccine. TCRdb's table, derived via immunoSEQ multiplex PCR, lists solely in-frame clones and lacks some. The sample consists of about 130,000 clones, about 94% of them appearing once. Material: peripheral blood, obtained on day 0 of AZD1222 vaccination. These receptors all stem from an adult in good health.

This rearrangement joins TRBV4-2 to TRBJ2-3; TRBD2 aligns across 13 bases. Germline trimming cut 5 bases from V and 4 bases from J; bases unmatched to any gene: 3. This CDR3 comprises 15 residues. Germline CDR1 reads LGHNA; CDR2 reads YNFKEQ. In DNA form, the CDR3 reads TGTGCCAGCAGCTACGGACTAGCGGGAGCAGATACGCAGTATTTT. It encodes CASSYGLAGADTQYF.

The chain has TRBV28 and TRBJ1-3; 7 bases are a match to TRBD1. With 5 bases clipped from V and 0 bases from J, the junction kept 4 bases outside the gene matches. The germline CDR1 and CDR2 sequences are MDHEN and SYDVKM. The CDR3 extends over 15 amino acids. DNA for the CDR3: TGTGCCAGCAGTACCGGGACAGACTCTGGAAACACCATATATTTT. Protein product: CASSTGTDSGNTIYF.

The V and J genes are TRBV20-1 and TRBJ1-1, with D hard to call. The CDR3 totals 11 residues. V dropped 6 bases and J dropped 3 bases, with 8 bases sitting between them. From germline, CDR1 is DFQATT and CDR2 SNEGSKA (reference sequence). DNA of the CDR3: TGCAGTGCCCTCGGGGACACTGAAGCTTTCTTT. It encodes CSALGDTEAFF.

The chain carries TRBV6-2 or TRBV6-3 and TRBJ1-1; 8 bases match TRBD1. Germline V gene lookup returns CDR1 MNHEY and CDR2 SVGEGT. The CDR3 spans 14 residues. V was clipped by 5 bases and J by 3 bases; unmatched bases: 5. In DNA form, the CDR3 reads TGTGCCAGCAGTACTACAGGGGGATACACTGAAGCTTTCTTT. Residues: CASSTTGGYTEAFF.

The chain recombines TRBV24-1 with TRBJ2-1; 11 nucleotides align to TRBD2. Trimming removed 2 bases from V and 9 bases from J; junction bases left unmatched: 11. The germline gives CDR1 KGHDR, CDR2 SFDVKD. The CDR3 length is 17 residues. Here the CDR3 DNA reads TGTGCCACCAGTGATTCCGGACTAGCGGGCGTCGAGGGTGAGCAGTTCTTC. This gives the protein CATSDSGLAGVEGEQFF.

The rearrangement joins TRBV2 to TRBJ2-7; TRBD1 matches 7 bases. Germline CDR1 and CDR2: SNHLY and FYNNEI. Trimming took 6 bases from V and 1 from J; bases not matched to a gene: 12. The CDR3 extends over 16 amino acids. CDR3 residues: CASRGVLDRTSYEQYF. In DNA form, the CDR3 reads TGTGCCAGCAGGGGAGTTTTGGACAGGACATCCTACGAGCAGTACTTC.

This clone was seen only once. The V call is TRBV13, the J call TRBJ2-6, with D perhaps TRBD1 (6 bases). Germline CDR1 is PRHDT and CDR2 is FYEKMQ (reference sequence). The CDR3 covers 19 residues. With 3 bases removed from V and 0 bases from J, the gap between germline ends came to 18 bases. CDR3 loop: CASSFGAVGAPSGANVLTF. The CDR3 coding sequence is TGTGCCAGCAGCTTTGGCGCCGTGGGGGCTCCCTCTGGGGCCAACGTCCTGACTTTC. Based on the CDR3 plus reference TRBV13 and TRBJ2-6, the full variable domain is AAGVIQSPRHLIKEKRETATLKCYPIPRHDTVYWYQQGPGQDPQFLISFYEKMQSDKGSIPDRFSAQQFSDYHSELNMSSLELGDSALYFCASSFGAVGAPSGANVLTFGAGSRLTVL.

In its sample, this clone was seen once. The J gene is TRBJ1-1, the V gene TRBV6-4, with D perhaps TRBD1 (5 bases). There are 15 residues in the CDR3. Trimming pared 7 bases from V and 1 base from J, leaving 16 bases between. Germline assignment: CDR1 MRHNA and CDR2 SNTAGT. The CDR3 nucleotides read TGTGCCAGCATGAGGGAGCCTGGGGGGAACACTGAAGCTTTCTTT. Amino acid sequence: CASMREPGGNTEAFF.

This chain uses TRBV6-6 with TRBJ2-7, with D hard to call. V was cut by 0 bases and J by 3 bases, with 9 bases left in between. Germline V gene data show CDR1 as MNHNY and CDR2 as SVGAGI (reference sequence). This CDR3 is built from 14 residues. The CDR3 protein is CASSYSQRGYEQYF. CDR3 nucleotide sequence: TGTGCCAGCAGTTACTCCCAAAGAGGCTACGAGCAGTACTTC.

A single count supports this clone. The rearrangement links TRBV30 to TRBJ1-1; 9 nucleotides agree with TRBD1. This CDR3 is built from 13 residues. Looked up from germline, CDR1 is GTSNPN and CDR2 is SVGIG (reference sequence). The J segment lost 0 bases and the V segment lost 5 bases, leaving 1 base of the junction unmatched. The CDR3 spells CAWDRGMNTEAFF. Written as DNA, the CDR3 is TGTGCCTGGGACAGGGGGATGAACACTGAAGCTTTCTTT.

The rearrangement uses TRBV4-1 and TRBJ2-3; 7 bases agree with TRBD2. The ends lost 3 bases at V and 3 bases at J; junction bases unmatched: 9. Germline V gene sequence: CDR1 MGHRA, CDR2 YSYEKL. CDR3 length: 16 amino acids. The CDR3 reads CASSHPGGGSTDTQYF. The CDR3 DNA is TGCGCCAGCAGCCACCCTGGAGGCGGGAGTACAGATACGCAGTATTTT.

Here the CDR3 reads CASSIEQGAVNTEAFF. Here the CDR3 DNA reads TGTGCCAGTAGTATAGAACAGGGGGCCGTGAACACTGAAGCTTTCTTT. The chain employs TRBV19 and TRBJ1-1; TRBD1 matches 9 bases. This CDR3 has 16 residues. CDR1 and CDR2 from the germline V gene are LNHDA and SQIVND (reference sequence). The V segment lost 0 bases and the J segment 0 bases; nucleotides outside the gene matches: 2.

This chain uses TRBV2 with TRBJ2-1; 7 positions match TRBD1. CDR3 length: 14 amino acids. The ends lost 7 bases at V and 2 bases at J; junction bases unmatched: 5. Germline V gives CDR1 SNHLY, CDR2 FYNNEI. The DNA of the CDR3 is TGTGCCAGCAAACAGGGGAGTACCTACAATGAGCAGTTCTTC. Its protein product is CASKQGSTYNEQFF. The variable domain in full, with the rest retrieved from reference TRBV2 and TRBJ2-1, is EPEVTQTPSHQVTQMGQEVILRCVPISNHLYFYWYRQILGQKVEFLVSFYNNEISEKSEIFDDQFSVERPDGSNFTLKIRSTKLEDSAMYFCASKQGSTYNEQFFGPGTRLTVL.

This rearrangement joins TRBV7-9 to TRBJ2-7; no clear D. Trimming pared 4 bases from V and 3 bases from J, leaving 13 bases between. Germline loops: CDR1 SEHNR, CDR2 FQNEAQ (reference sequence). The CDR3 runs to 14 residues. CDR3 nucleotides: TGTGCCAGCAGCTGGACCGATATTAGCTACGAGCAGTACTTC. Protein sequence: CASSWTDISYEQYF. The full variable domain, rest sourced from reference TRBV7-9 and TRBJ2-7, is DTGVSQNPRHKITKRGQNVTFRCDPISEHNRLYWYRQTLGQGPEFLTYFQNEAQLEKSRLLSDRFSAERPKGSFSTLEIQRTEQGDSAMYLCASSWTDISYEQYFGPGTRLTVT.

The V gene is TRBV19, the J gene TRBJ2-1; D is perhaps TRBD2 (5 bases). V shed 0 bases and J shed 3 bases, with 12 bases lying between them. CDR1 is LNHDA, CDR2 SQIVND, per germline (reference sequence). There are 16 residues in the CDR3. The CDR3 sequence is CASSIDTGGFYNEQFF. In nucleotides, the CDR3 is TGTGCCAGTAGTATAGACACTGGAGGTTTCTACAATGAGCAGTTCTTC.

The chain links TRBV5-1 to TRBJ1-3; D gene ambiguous. V lost 7 bases to trimming and J lost 0 bases, with 8 bases between them. The CDR3 runs 13 residues. Per the germline V gene, CDR1 is SGHRS and CDR2 is YFSETQ. The CDR3 DNA follows: TGCGCCAGCGCGGCCTCCTCTGGAAACACCATATATTTT. Translated, it gives CASAASSGNTIYF.

This chain links TRBV28 with TRBJ2-1; D possibly corresponds to TRBD1 (6 bases). Trimming removed 3 bases from V and 4 bases from J, with 10 bases in between. CDR1 is MDHEN and CDR2 is SYDVKM in the germline V gene. The CDR3 runs to 14 residues. The CDR3 is CASSLVDRYNEQFF. In DNA, the CDR3 is TGTGCCAGCAGTTTGGTGGACAGATACAATGAGCAGTTCTTC.

The V gene is TRBV9, the J gene TRBJ2-3, with TRBD1 matching over 11 bases. V lost 4 bases, J lost 2 bases, and 6 bases stayed unmatched. This CDR3 spans 16 amino acids. The germline V gene encodes CDR1 SGDLS and CDR2 YYNGEE. CDR3 in DNA: TGTGCCAGCAGCTTAAGGACAGGGGGCATCACAGATACGCAGTATTTT. Protein sequence: CASSLRTGGITDTQYF.

The rearrangement uses TRBV11-3 and TRBJ1-2; 8 bases are shared with TRBD1. Germline CDR1 reads SGHNT; CDR2 reads YENEEA. Trimming took 2 bases from V and 6 from J; bases not matched to a gene: 2. The CDR3 extends over 13 amino acids. In DNA, the CDR3 is TGTGCCAGCAGCTTAACAGGGGGAAATGGCTACACCTTC. Translating it yields CASSLTGGNGYTF.

The chain uses TRBV3-1 (or the pseudogene TRBV3-2) and TRBJ2-7, with TRBD2 matching over 9 bases. Germline V gene sequence: CDR1 LGHDT, CDR2 YNNKEL (reference sequence). J lost 3 bases, V lost 4 bases, and 10 bases had no gene match. The CDR3 length is 16 residues. For the CDR3, the DNA is TGTGCCAGCAGCCGGTCGGCGGGCGGGAGGGTCTACGAGCAGTACTTC. Amino acid sequence: CASSRSAGGRVYEQYF.

The rearrangement joins TRBV5-1 to TRBJ1-1; the D is unclear. Germline assignment: CDR1 SGHRS and CDR2 YFSETQ. This CDR3 comprises 14 residues. Trimming pared 1 base from V and 2 bases from J, leaving 9 bases between. CDR3 sequence: CASSLLVRNTEAFF. The CDR3 bases are TGCGCCAGCAGCTTGCTGGTCAGAAACACTGAAGCTTTCTTT.

The V gene is TRBV5-6, the J gene TRBJ2-7; 9 bases agree with TRBD2. Germline-derived CDR1 and CDR2 are SGHDT and YYEEEE. Germline trimming cut 5 bases from V and 3 bases from J; bases unmatched to any gene: 6. The CDR3 length is 14 residues. As DNA, the CDR3 is TGTGCCAGCAGGACTAGCGGCCTAAACTACGAGCAGTACTTC. Translation gives CASRTSGLNYEQYF.

J is TRBJ1-3 and V is TRBV4-1, with D maybe TRBD1 (5 bases). The CDR3 loop spans 19 amino acids. Germline CDR1 MGHRA, CDR2 YSYEKL. Between the trimmed V and J ends, which lost 5 bases and 1 base, there was a span of 24 bases. The CDR3 loop is CASSYPGRGRHESGNTIYF. The CDR3 nucleotides are TGCGCCAGCAGCTACCCCGGTAGGGGACGCCACGAGTCTGGAAACACCATATATTTT.

This clone was observed once. CDR3 bases: TGCGCCAGCAGTCAATTGCGTTTCTCTGGCTACACCTTC. Encoded protein: CASSQLRFSGYTF. The gene calls are TRBV23-1 and TRBJ1-2; D remains unclear. TRBV23-1 is noted as an ORF with a role that remains uncertain. Trimming cost V 1 base and J 7 bases, with 10 bases left between them. The CDR3 is 13 residues long.

V gene TRBV4-1 combines with J gene TRBJ1-6; D may be TRBD1 (5 bases). The CDR3 covers 18 residues. Germline V gene sequence: CDR1 MGHRA, CDR2 YSYEKL. V was trimmed by 0 bases and J by 1 base, leaving 13 bases between them. CDR3 loop: CASSQDLSPGSYNSPLHF. CDR3 bases: TGCGCCAGCAGCCAAGATCTGAGTCCAGGGTCCTATAATTCACCCCTCCACTTT.

The V gene is TRBV7-2, the J gene TRBJ1-4; D possibly corresponds to TRBD1 (6 bases). CDR3 length equals 16 residues. In germline, CDR1 is SGHTA, CDR2 FQGNSA. V was cut by 5 bases and J by 0 bases, with 13 bases left in between. The CDR3, as DNA: TGTGCCAGCAGCCTATTAGGGGGGGCAACTAATGAAAAACTGTTTTTT. This translates into CASSLLGGATNEKLFF.

The chain joins TRBV6-1 to TRBJ2-5; weak D call: TRBD1 (5 bases). The CDR3 runs to 14 residues. Germline V lookup: CDR1 MNHNS, CDR2 SASEGT. Trimming took off 3 bases at V and 5 bases at J, with 13 bases between the two ends. CDR3 nucleotide sequence: TGTGCCAGCAGTGATAACAGGCTTTGGGAGACCCAGTACTTC. It codes for CASSDNRLWETQYF.

V and J are TRBV6-2 or TRBV6-3 and TRBJ2-3; weak D call: TRBD2 (5 bases). Germline CDR1 MNHEY, CDR2 SVGEGT. The CDR3 contains 14 residues. V gave up 3 bases and J gave up 2 bases, with 9 bases separating them. CDR3 in amino acids: CASSYISATDTQYF. The CDR3, as DNA: TGTGCCAGCAGTTATATTAGCGCCACAGATACGCAGTATTTT.

A remark on this clone: An end of the junction does not agree with germline; a read error may underlie this. This sequence joins TRBV7-6 and TRBJ2-2; D tentatively fits TRBD1 or TRBD2 (5 bases each). Germline V gene lookup returns CDR1 SGHVS and CDR2 FNYEAQ. CDR3 length: 17 residues. The CDR3 here is CASSSSGTVSGTEELFF. In DNA, the CDR3 is TGTGCCAGCAGCTCATCCGGGACGGTGTCGGGTACCGAGGAGCTGTTTTTT.

The gene calls are TRBV4-3 and TRBJ2-7; 7 bases map to TRBD2. V lost 1 base and J lost 2; bases outside the gene matches: 5. The CDR3 runs 15 residues. Germline CDR1 reads LGHNA; CDR2 reads YSLEER. The CDR3 DNA reads as TGCGCCAGCAGCCAAGTTGCGGGAGCGACCTACGAGCAGTACTTC. Translated: CASSQVAGATYEQYF.